The 9 T cell receptor beta chains presented below share a single source sample, sequenced in a study of T cell responses to AZD1222 COVID-19 vaccine. The method was immunoSEQ multiplex PCR; TCRdb's version includes in-frame clones alone and lacks a portion of them. The sample comprises 100,000 to 150,000 clones, roughly nine tenths of which are singletons, and under 2% rests with the top ten. Sequenced here: peripheral blood, sampled on day 0 of AZD1222 vaccination. The receptor source for this set is an adult in good health.

This chain uses TRBV28 with TRBJ1-2; D is perhaps TRBD1 (6 bases). The CDR3 has 12 amino acids. V lost 5 bases and J 8 bases, leaving 12 bases between the germline ends. Germline V gene sequence: CDR1 MDHEN, CDR2 SYDVKM. The DNA of the CDR3 is TGTGCCAGCAGTGAACAGGGTGAGGGCTACACCTTC. Its translation is CASSEQGEGYTF.

The V gene is TRBV5-1, the J gene TRBJ1-6, with 10 bases lining up with TRBD1. The CDR3 loop spans 15 amino acids. The germline gives CDR1 SGHRS, CDR2 YFSETQ. V lost 4 bases, J lost 7 bases, and 5 bases stayed unmatched. This CDR3 is CASSGLDRGNSPLHF. DNA for the CDR3: TGCGCCAGCAGCGGATTGGACAGGGGGAATTCACCCCTCCACTTT.

The chain recombines TRBV24-1 with TRBJ1-1, with D perhaps matching TRBD1 (6 bases). Between the trimmed V and J ends, which lost 2 bases and 2 bases, there was a span of 11 bases. The CDR3 extends over 15 amino acids. Germline assignment: CDR1 KGHDR and CDR2 SFDVKD. The CDR3 DNA is TGTGCCACCAGTGATTCCGACAGGACAAACACTGAAGCTTTCTTT. It translates to CATSDSDRTNTEAFF.

This chain links TRBV27 with TRBJ1-5, with D uncertain. The CDR3 loop spans 14 amino acids. Germline values: CDR1 MNHEY, CDR2 SMNVEV (reference sequence). V shed 4 bases and J shed 5 bases, with 12 bases lying between them. The CDR3 DNA reads TGTGCCAGCAGTTCGGTCCCGCCGGATCAGCCCCAGCATTTT. Its protein is CASSSVPPDQPQHF.

V usage is TRBV3-1 (or the pseudogene TRBV3-2) and J usage is TRBJ2-7; 8 bases line up with TRBD2. V lost 7 bases to trimming and J lost 6 bases; unmatched junction nucleotides: 8. From germline, CDR1 is LGHDT and CDR2 YNNKEL (reference sequence). CDR3 length: 13 residues. The CDR3 protein is CASNFAGGSEQYF. CDR3 nucleotides: TGTGCCAGCAACTTTGCGGGAGGCTCCGAGCAGTACTTC.

The chain has TRBV2 and TRBJ2-5; D perhaps matches TRBD2 (5 bases). The CDR3 consists of 14 residues. V was shortened by 4 bases and J by 1 base, with 10 bases between the two germline ends. The germline CDR1 and CDR2 sequences are SNHLY and FYNNEI. CDR3 region: CASSARASQETQYF. The CDR3 bases are TGTGCCAGCAGTGCGCGGGCAAGCCAAGAGACCCAGTACTTC.

This CDR3 reads CASSEHRGSSGNTIYF. The CDR3 bases are TGTGCCAGCAGTGAACATCGGGGTTCCTCTGGAAACACCATATATTTT. The chain carries TRBV6-1 and TRBJ1-3; D is unresolved. Between the trimmed V and J ends, which lost 2 bases and 0 bases, there was a span of 11 bases. Germline CDR1 reads MNHNS; CDR2 reads SASEGT. The CDR3 has 16 residues.

CDR3 sequence reads: CASSRLAADSYEQYF. The CDR3 coding sequence is TGTGCCAGCAGCCGACTAGCGGCTGACTCCTACGAGCAGTACTTC. V gene TRBV6-1 combines with J gene TRBJ2-7; 9 nucleotides align to TRBD2. From germline, CDR1 is MNHNS and CDR2 SASEGT. CDR3 size: 15 residues. The V gene end was trimmed by 6 bases and the J gene end by 0 bases; junction bases not matched to a gene: 6.

The chain is built from TRBV7-8 and TRBJ2-1; D perhaps matches TRBD2 (6 bases). Germline CDR1 and CDR2: SGHVS and FQNEAQ. V lost 5 bases and J lost 3, with 20 bases in between. This CDR3 has 17 amino acids. In DNA form, the CDR3 reads TGTGCCAGCAGCGACCTACCCGGGGGACGGGGCTACAATGAGCAGTTCTTC. It codes for CASSDLPGGRGYNEQFF.